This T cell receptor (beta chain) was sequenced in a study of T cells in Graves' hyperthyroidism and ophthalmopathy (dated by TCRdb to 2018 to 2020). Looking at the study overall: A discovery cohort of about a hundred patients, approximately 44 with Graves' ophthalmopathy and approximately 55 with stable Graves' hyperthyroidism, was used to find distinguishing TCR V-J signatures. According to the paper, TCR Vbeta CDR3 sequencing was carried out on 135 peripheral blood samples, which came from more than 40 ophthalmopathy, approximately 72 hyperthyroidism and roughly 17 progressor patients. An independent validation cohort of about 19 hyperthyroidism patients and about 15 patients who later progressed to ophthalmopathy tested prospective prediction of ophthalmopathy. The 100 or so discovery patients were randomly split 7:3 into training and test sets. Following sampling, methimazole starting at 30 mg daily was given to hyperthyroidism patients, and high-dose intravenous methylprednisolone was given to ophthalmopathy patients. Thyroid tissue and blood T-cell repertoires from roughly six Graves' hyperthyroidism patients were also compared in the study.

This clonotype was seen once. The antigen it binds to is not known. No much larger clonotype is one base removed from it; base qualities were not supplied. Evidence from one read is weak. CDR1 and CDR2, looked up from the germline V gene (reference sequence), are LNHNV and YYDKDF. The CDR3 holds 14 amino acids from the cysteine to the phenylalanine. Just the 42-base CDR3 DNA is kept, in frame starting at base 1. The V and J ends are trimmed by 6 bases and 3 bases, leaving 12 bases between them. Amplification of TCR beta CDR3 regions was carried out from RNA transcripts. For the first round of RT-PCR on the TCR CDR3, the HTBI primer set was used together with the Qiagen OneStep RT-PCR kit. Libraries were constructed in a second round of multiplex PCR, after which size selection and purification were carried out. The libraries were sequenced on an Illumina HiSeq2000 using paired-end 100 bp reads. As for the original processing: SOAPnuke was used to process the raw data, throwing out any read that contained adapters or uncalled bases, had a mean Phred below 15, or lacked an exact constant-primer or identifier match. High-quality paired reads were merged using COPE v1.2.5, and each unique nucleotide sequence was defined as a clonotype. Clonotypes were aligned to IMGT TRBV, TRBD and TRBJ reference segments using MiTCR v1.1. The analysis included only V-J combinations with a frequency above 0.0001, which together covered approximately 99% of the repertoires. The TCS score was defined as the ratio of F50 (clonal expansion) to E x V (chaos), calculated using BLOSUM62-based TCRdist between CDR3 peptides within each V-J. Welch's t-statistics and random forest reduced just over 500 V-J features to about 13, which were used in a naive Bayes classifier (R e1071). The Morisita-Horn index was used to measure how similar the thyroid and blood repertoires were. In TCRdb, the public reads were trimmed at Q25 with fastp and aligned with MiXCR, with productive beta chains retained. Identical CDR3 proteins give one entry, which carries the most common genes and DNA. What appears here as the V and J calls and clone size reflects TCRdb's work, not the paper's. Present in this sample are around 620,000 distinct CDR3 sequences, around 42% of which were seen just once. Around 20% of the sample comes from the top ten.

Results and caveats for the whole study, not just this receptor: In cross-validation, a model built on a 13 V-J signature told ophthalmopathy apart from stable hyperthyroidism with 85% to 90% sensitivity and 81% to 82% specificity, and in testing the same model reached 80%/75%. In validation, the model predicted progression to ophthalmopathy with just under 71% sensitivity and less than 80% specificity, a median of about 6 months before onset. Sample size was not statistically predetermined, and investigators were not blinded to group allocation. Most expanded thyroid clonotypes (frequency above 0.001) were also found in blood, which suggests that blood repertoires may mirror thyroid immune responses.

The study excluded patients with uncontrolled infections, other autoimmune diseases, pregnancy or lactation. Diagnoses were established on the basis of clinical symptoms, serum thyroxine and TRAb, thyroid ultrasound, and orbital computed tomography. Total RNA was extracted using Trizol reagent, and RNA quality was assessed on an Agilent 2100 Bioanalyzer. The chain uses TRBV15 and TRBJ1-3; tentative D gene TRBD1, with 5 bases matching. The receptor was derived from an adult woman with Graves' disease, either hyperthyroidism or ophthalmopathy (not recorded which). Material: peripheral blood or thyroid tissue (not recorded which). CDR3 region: CATREIRGGNTIYF. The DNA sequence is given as TGTGCCACCAGGGAGATAAGGGGTGGAAACACCATATATTTT.